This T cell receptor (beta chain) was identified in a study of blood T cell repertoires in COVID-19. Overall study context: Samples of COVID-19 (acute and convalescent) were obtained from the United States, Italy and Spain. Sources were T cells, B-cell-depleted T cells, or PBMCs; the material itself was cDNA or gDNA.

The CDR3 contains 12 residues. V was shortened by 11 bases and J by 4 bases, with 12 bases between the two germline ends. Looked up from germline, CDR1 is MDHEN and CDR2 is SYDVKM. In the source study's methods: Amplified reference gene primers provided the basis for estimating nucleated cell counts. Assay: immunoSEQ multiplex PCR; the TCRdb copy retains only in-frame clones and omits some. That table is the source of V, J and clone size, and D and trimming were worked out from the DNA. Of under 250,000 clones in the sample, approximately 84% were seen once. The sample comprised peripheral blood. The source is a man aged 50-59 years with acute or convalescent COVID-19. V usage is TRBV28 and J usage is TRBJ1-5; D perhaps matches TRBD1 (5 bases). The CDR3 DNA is TGTGCCTCAATTGGGGGGAATCAGCCCCAGCATTTT. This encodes CASIGGNQPQHF.